The rows below give T cell receptor beta chains drawn from one sample of a study of T-cell reconstitution after alpha-beta-depleted transplantation in children. A single record per CDR3 protein comes from TCRdb applying MiXCR to the PCR reads. The sample shows approximately 1,000,000 distinct CDR3 sequences, roughly 29% of them seen only once. The sample in question was PBMCs, mostly from graft donor cells, obtained 360 days after TCRalphabeta/CD19-depleted stem cell transplant. The receptors originated from a boy less than two years old who had a stem cell transplant for SCID, so the T cells may come from the graft donor. Both conserved end residues are part of each CDR3. A D gene is named only where the DNA matches it firmly. The size of a clone is reported for some rows only, either as once, few or many, or as a class for expanded clones.

clone_size j_call d_call v_call cdr3_nt cdr3_aa
few TRBJ2-3 TRBD1 TRBV12-3/TRBV12-4 TGTGCCAGCAGACGGGACAGGAAAAACACAGATACGCAGTATTTT CASRRDRKNTDTQYF
. TRBJ2-5 . TRBV25-1 TGTGCCAGCAGCGGGATCACCCAGTACTTC CASSGITQYF
once TRBJ2-5 . TRBV20-1 TGCAGTGCGCCCACAGGGTGCCGTGAGACCCAGTACTTC CSAPTGCRETQYF
. TRBJ2-1 TRBD2 TRBV25-1 TGTGCCAGCAGTGAACCTTCAAGGGGACTAGCGGGAGACAATGAGCAGTTCTTC CASSEPSRGLAGDNEQFF
few TRBJ2-3 TRBD2 TRBV4-2 TGTGCCAGCAGCCAAGATAGCGGGGACGCAGATACGCAGTATTTT CASSQDSGDADTQYF
once TRBJ2-5 . TRBV20-1 TGCAGTGCTAGAGATTCCTCTCTTCCGTACCAAGAGACCCAGTACTTC CSARDSSLPYQETQYF
many TRBJ2-1 TRBD2 TRBV12-3/TRBV12-4 TGTGCCAGCAGCTCAGGACTAGCGGGGGACAATGAGCAGTTCTTC CASSSGLAGDNEQFF
once TRBJ1-3 . TRBV12-3/TRBV12-4 TGTGCCAGCAGGCAGGAGGCGGCTGGAAACACCATATATTTT CASRQEAAGNTIYF
. TRBJ2-7 TRBD1 TRBV9 TGTGCCAGCTCACTCCGCCCCGGGACAGCCTACGAGCAGTACTTC CASSLRPGTAYEQYF
. TRBJ2-3 . TRBV5-1 TGCGCCAGCAGCTTGGAGCCTTATGATGAGACGCAGTATTTT CASSLEPYDETQYF